This entry features one T cell receptor beta chain sequence. Both 60 Vbeta primers and 13 Jbeta primers went into the PCR. Generated by immunoSEQ multiplex PCR, the TCRdb table keeps only in-frame clones and is missing some. The profile covers about 160,000 clones, with 60% to 80% appearing a single time and 4% to 5% taken by the ten largest. The sample belongs to a study of cytomegalovirus exposure and HLA in healthy donors. V lost 4 bases to trimming and J lost 5 bases, with 14 bases between them. Germline-derived CDR1 and CDR2 are PRHDT and FYEKMQ (reference sequence). CDR3 size: 14 residues. This TCR was sampled from a young man in good health and CMV-seropositive. The chain carries TRBV13 and TRBJ1-1, with D possibly being TRBD1 (6 bases). Sequencing was carried out using PBMCs. The CDR3 sequence is CASSSRRGSTEAFF. The CDR3 DNA is TGTGCCAGCAGCTCCCGTAGGGGGTCTACTGAAGCTTTCTTT. Combining the CDR3 with reference TRBV13 and TRBJ1-1 gives the whole variable domain AAGVIQSPRHLIKEKRETATLKCYPIPRHDTVYWYQQGPGQDPQFLISFYEKMQSDKGSIPDRFSAQQFSDYHSELNMSSLELGDSALYFCASSSRRGSTEAFFGQGTRLTVV.